This T cell receptor beta chain came from a study of Graves' ophthalmopathy and Graves' hyperthyroidism. This clonotype was seen ten or more times. Its antigen is not identified. This clone may be a read error of a much larger clone one base away. Ophthalmopathy cases showed moderate-to-severe activity, scoring CAS ≥3 and NOSPECS ≥4, with duration under 3 months. Thyroid ultrasound, orbital computed tomography, TRAb, serum thyroxine and clinical symptoms formed the basis of diagnosis. PBMCs had their origin in fresh peripheral blood (approximately 9.9 ml). Overall study findings and caveats: For predicting ophthalmopathy progression, the model had approximately 70% sensitivity and nearly 75% specificity.

Amplifying from RNA transcripts, the study obtained TCR beta CDR3 regions. HTBI primers primed a first-round RT-PCR, and a second-round multiplex PCR followed. One entry per CDR3 protein results from TCRdb running MiXCR on the multiplex PCR reads. Among 350,000 to 450,000 distinct CDR3 sequences listed, about 18% were seen once. In germline, CDR1 is SNHLY, CDR2 FYNNEI. The CDR3 is made up of 14 amino acids. This rearrangement joins TRBV2 to TRBJ1-5; D not certain. Sample: peripheral blood. The origin of this receptor is a woman aged 18-35 years with Graves' ophthalmopathy. CDR3 sequence reads: CVSNFANSNQPQHF. CDR3 bases: TGTGTCAGCAATTTTGCGAATAGCAATCAGCCCCAGCATTTT.